One sample yielded the 20 T cell receptor beta chains listed below, sequenced in a study of T-cell reconstitution after alpha-beta-depleted transplantation in children. Unique molecular identifiers were incorporated into the prepared TCRbeta library. MiXCR was run by TCRdb on the PCR reads, yielding one entry per CDR3 protein. The table has 500,000 or so distinct CDR3 sequences, about an eighth seen once. Sequenced here: PBMCs, mostly from graft donor cells, sampled 180 days after TCRalphabeta/CD19-depleted stem cell transplant. The receptors derive from a female patient aged 2-9 years who had a stem cell transplant for aplastic anemia, so the T cells may come from the graft donor.

This chain links TRBV12-3 or TRBV12-4 with TRBJ2-5; 9 bases agree with TRBD1. The CDR3 runs to 15 residues. J gave up 2 bases and V 6 bases, and 7 bases lay outside the gene matches. For the CDR3, the DNA is TGTGCCAGCAGCCCGGGACAGGGCATACAAGAGACCCAGTACTTC. It specifies CASSPGQGIQETQYF.

The chain carries TRBV6-2 or TRBV6-3 and TRBJ2-1; D not certain. There are 14 residues in the CDR3. Germline V gene data show CDR1 as MNHEY and CDR2 as SVGEGT. The V and J ends lost 6 bases and 4 bases respectively, with 13 bases between them. CDR3 amino acids: CASSQALGYNEQFF. The CDR3 DNA is TGTGCCAGCAGCCAGGCTTTGGGGTACAATGAGCAGTTCTTC.

This rearrangement joins TRBV11-2 to TRBJ2-2; no reliable D call. The CDR3 has 15 amino acids. V lost 4 bases and J lost 4, with 13 bases in between. The germline gives CDR1 SGHAT, CDR2 FQNNGV. This CDR3 reads CASSSEVAFTGELFF. The CDR3 DNA follows: TGTGCCAGCAGCTCCGAGGTCGCTTTCACCGGGGAGCTGTTTTTT.

The chain joins TRBV7-2 to TRBJ2-7; D remains ambiguous. V was shortened by 3 bases and J by 3 bases, with 12 bases between the two germline ends. Germline CDR1 is SGHTA and CDR2 is FQGNSA. The CDR3 extends over 14 amino acids. DNA for the CDR3: TGTGCCAGCAGCTTTGGTGGCTCGATCTACGAGCAGTACGTC. Its translation: CASSFGGSIYEQYV.

This clonotype was seen more than once but under ten times. The V call is TRBV7-6, the J call TRBJ2-6; D gene unclear. Germline CDR1 is SGHVS and CDR2 is FNYEAQ. V lost 5 bases and J 1 base, leaving 9 bases between the germline ends. The CDR3 totals 15 residues. The CDR3, as DNA: TGTGCCAGCAGCCCACTCGCATCTGGGGCCAACGTCCTGACTTTC. This gives the protein CASSPLASGANVLTF.

The chain uses TRBV4-1 and TRBJ2-3; D remains unclear. The ends were cut back, 4 bases at V and 0 bases at J, with 17 bases in the middle. CDR1 is MGHRA and CDR2 is YSYEKL in the germline V gene. This CDR3 is built from 17 residues. The CDR3 DNA sequence: TGCGCCAGCAGCCCCCCGCAACTGTATACTAGCACAGATACGCAGTATTTT. It specifies CASSPPQLYTSTDTQYF.

This clonotype has more than one count but fewer than ten. The CDR3 sequence is CASSIRTGAEAFF. The CDR3 bases are TGTGCCAGCAGCATAAGGACAGGGGCTGAAGCTTTCTTT. This rearrangement joins TRBV7-9 to TRBJ1-1; 9 bases agree with TRBD1. Germline V CDR1 and CDR2: SEHNR, FQNEAQ (reference sequence). The CDR3 length is 13 residues. V dropped 5 bases and J dropped 6; count of bases not matched to a gene: 4.

The chain is built from TRBV24-1 and TRBJ2-7; 9 nucleotides align to TRBD2. The CDR3 runs 16 residues. Per the germline V gene, CDR1 is KGHDR and CDR2 is SFDVKD. V lost 5 bases, J lost 2 bases, and 9 bases stayed unmatched. CDR3 sequence reads: CATSAGSGREAYEQYF. CDR3 DNA sequence: TGTGCCACCAGTGCCGGTAGCGGGAGAGAGGCCTACGAGCAGTACTTC.

This CDR3 reads CSAPYTEAFF. CDR3 DNA: TGCAGTGCTCCCTACACTGAAGCTTTCTTT. The V and J genes are TRBV20-1 and TRBJ1-1; D call uncertain. Germline CDR1 DFQATT, CDR2 SNEGSKA (reference sequence). There are 10 residues in the CDR3. V lost 5 bases, J lost 3 bases, and 4 bases lay in between.

In this sample, this clonotype turned up a few times. The CDR3: CASSLRDRGLTGELFF. The DNA for the CDR3 is TGTGCCAGCAGCCTCCGGGACAGGGGGCTCACCGGGGAGCTGTTTTTT. The V call is TRBV7-9, the J call TRBJ2-2, with TRBD1 identical over 12 bases. Germline V lookup: CDR1 SEHNR, CDR2 FQNEAQ (reference sequence). CDR3 length: 16 residues. Trimming cost V 5 bases and J 4 bases; bases outside gene matches: 5.

This clonotype was counted between two and nine times. The chain joins TRBV15 to TRBJ1-2; possibly TRBD1 for D (5 bases). V lost 1 base to trimming and J lost 2 bases, with 17 bases between them. Germline V gene data show CDR1 as LNHNV and CDR2 as YYDKDF (reference sequence). CDR3 size: 17 residues. The CDR3 loop reads CATSRGDPREANYGYTF. The CDR3 DNA reads as TGTGCCACCAGCAGAGGGGATCCCAGGGAGGCGAACTATGGCTACACCTTC.

This clonotype has a handful of counts. The rearrangement joins TRBV13 to TRBJ2-2, with 10 nucleotides matching TRBD2. This CDR3 has 17 residues. Germline trimming cut 3 bases from V and 2 bases from J; bases unmatched to any gene: 6. The germline V gene has CDR1 PRHDT and CDR2 FYEKMQ (reference sequence). The CDR3 sequence is CASSFLLAGINTGELFF. In DNA, the CDR3 is TGTGCCAGCAGCTTTCTACTAGCGGGGATAAACACCGGGGAGCTGTTTTTT.

This clonotype was counted ten times or more. This chain's CDR3 is CSVDRGRGPYEQYF. CDR3 nucleotide sequence: TGCAGCGTTGATCGGGGCAGGGGGCCCTACGAGCAGTACTTC. The chain recombines TRBV29-1 with TRBJ2-7, with 8 bases matching TRBD1. CDR3 length: 14 amino acids. Germline assignment: CDR1 SQVTM and CDR2 ANQGSEA. The junction had 6 bases not matched to a gene; V was cut back by 3 bases and J by 2 bases.

In its sample, this clonotype was seen a few times. V and J are TRBV29-1 and TRBJ2-7; TRBD1 agrees at 10 bases. The germline gives CDR1 SQVTM, CDR2 ANQGSEA. V shed 1 base and J 2 bases; nucleotides not matched to a gene: 5. The CDR3 is 15 residues long. The CDR3: CSVEVLDRGAYEQYF. CDR3 nucleotides: TGCAGCGTTGAAGTATTGGACAGGGGGGCCTACGAGCAGTACTTC.

This clonotype was observed a handful of times. At one end, the junction sequence differs from germline, possibly due to a read error. The V call is TRBV7-2, the J call TRBJ2-5, with TRBD2 identical over 14 bases. The CDR3 consists of 13 residues. Per germline, CDR1 SGHTA and CDR2 FQGNSA. CDR3 coding DNA: TGTGCCAGCAGCCCAGGGACTAGCGGGAGTAACGACTTC. This sequence encodes CASSPGTSGSNDF.

V usage is TRBV4-2 and J usage is TRBJ1-5; a possible D gene is TRBD1 (5 bases). V was clipped by 1 base and J by 7 bases, with 11 bases between them. The CDR3 loop spans 14 amino acids. Germline V gives CDR1 LGHNA, CDR2 YNFKEQ. CDR3 nucleotide sequence: TGTGCCAGCAGCCAAGGGGGGGTTGGGCAGCCCCAGCATTTT. Its protein is CASSQGGVGQPQHF.

In its sample, this clonotype was seen a few times. This chain links TRBV7-8 with TRBJ2-3; 7 bases align to TRBD1. The CDR3 covers 16 residues. Germline-derived CDR1 and CDR2 are SGHVS and FQNEAQ. V gave up 1 base and J gave up 0 bases; unmatched junction bases: 4. CDR3 loop: CASSLGTGGSTDTQYF. For the CDR3, the DNA is TGTGCCAGCAGCTTAGGGACAGGAGGAAGCACAGATACGCAGTATTTT.

The sample holds many counts of this clonotype. The chain couples TRBV29-1 to TRBJ1-5; the D gene is possibly TRBD1 (5 bases). V was pared by 5 bases and J by 4 bases, with 15 bases between. The CDR3 runs 14 residues. Looked up from germline, CDR1 is SQVTM and CDR2 is ANQGSEA. The CDR3 loop reads CSVCSGTGNQPQHF. CDR3 bases: TGCAGCGTTTGTTCCGGGACCGGTAATCAGCCCCAGCATTTT.

This clonotype was observed at least ten times. This rearrangement joins TRBV9 to TRBJ1-1; D is perhaps TRBD1 (6 bases). In germline, CDR1 is SGDLS, CDR2 YYNGEE. Trimming shortened V by 0 bases and J by 4 bases, and 10 bases separated the two germline ends. The CDR3 totals 14 residues. In DNA, the CDR3 is TGTGCCAGCAGCGTAGGCGGAGGGGGCACTGAAGCTTTCTTT. Protein product: CASSVGGGGTEAFF.

This clonotype was recorded many times. The chain joins TRBV4-3 to TRBJ2-7, with TRBD1 matching 9 bases. Germline V gene sequence: CDR1 LGHNA, CDR2 YSLEER. V lost 4 bases, J lost 3 bases, and 4 bases stayed unmatched. The CDR3 has 14 residues. CDR3 bases: TGCGCCAGCAGCCCCGGGACAGGGCTCTACGAGCAGTACTTC. Translation gives CASSPGTGLYEQYF.